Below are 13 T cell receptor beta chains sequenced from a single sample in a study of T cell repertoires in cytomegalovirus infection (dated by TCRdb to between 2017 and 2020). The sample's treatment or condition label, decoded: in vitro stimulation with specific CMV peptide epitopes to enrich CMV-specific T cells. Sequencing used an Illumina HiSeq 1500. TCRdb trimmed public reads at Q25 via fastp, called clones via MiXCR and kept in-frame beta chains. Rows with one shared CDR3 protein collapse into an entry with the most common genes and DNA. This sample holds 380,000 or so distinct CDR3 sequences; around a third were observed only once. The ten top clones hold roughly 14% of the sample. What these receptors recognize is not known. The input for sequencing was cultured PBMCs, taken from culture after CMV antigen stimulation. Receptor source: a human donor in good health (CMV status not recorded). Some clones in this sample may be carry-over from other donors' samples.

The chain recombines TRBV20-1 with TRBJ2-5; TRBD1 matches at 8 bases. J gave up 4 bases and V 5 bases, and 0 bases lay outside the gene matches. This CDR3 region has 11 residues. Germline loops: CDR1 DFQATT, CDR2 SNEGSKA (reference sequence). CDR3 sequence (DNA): TGCAGTGCTGACAGGGGAGAGACCCAGTACTTC. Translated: CSADRGETQYF.

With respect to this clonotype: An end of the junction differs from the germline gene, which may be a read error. CDR3 nucleotides: TGTGCCAGCAGGATCACGGGCACAGATGCGCAGTATTTT. It encodes CASRITGTDAQYF. The rearrangement links TRBV6-2 or TRBV6-3 to TRBJ2-3; D remains ambiguous. From germline, CDR1 is MNHEY and CDR2 SVGEGT. The CDR3 loop spans 13 amino acids.

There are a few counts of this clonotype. The CDR3 region is CASSPKGRLDNSPLHF. The CDR3 nucleotides read TGTGCCAGCAGCCCCAAGGGGAGGCTTGATAATTCACCCCTCCACTTT. The rearrangement joins TRBV3-1 to TRBJ1-6; weak D call: TRBD1 (5 bases). The CDR3 totals 16 residues. Per germline, CDR1 LGHDT and CDR2 YNNKEL (reference sequence). Trimming removed 4 bases at V and 5 bases at J, with 15 bases between.

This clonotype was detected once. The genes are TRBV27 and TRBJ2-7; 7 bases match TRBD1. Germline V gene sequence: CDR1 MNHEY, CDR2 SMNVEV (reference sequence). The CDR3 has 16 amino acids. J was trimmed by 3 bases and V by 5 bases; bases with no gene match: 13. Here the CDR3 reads CASSPAFGTVFYEQYF. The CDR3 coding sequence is TGTGCCAGCAGTCCGGCCTTCGGGACAGTTTTCTACGAGCAGTACTTC.

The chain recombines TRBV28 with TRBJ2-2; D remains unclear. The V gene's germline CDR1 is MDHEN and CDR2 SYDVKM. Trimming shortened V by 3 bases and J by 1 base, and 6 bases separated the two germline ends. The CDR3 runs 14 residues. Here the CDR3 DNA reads TGTGCCAGCAGTTTCGCAGGGAACACCGGGGAGCTGTTTTTT. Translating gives CASSFAGNTGELFF. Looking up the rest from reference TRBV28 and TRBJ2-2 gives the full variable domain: DVKVTQSSRYLVKRTGEKVFLECVQDMDHENMFWYRQDPGLGLRLIYFSYDVKMKEKGDIPEGYSVSREKKERFSLILESASTNQTSMYLCASSFAGNTGELFFGEGSRLTVL.

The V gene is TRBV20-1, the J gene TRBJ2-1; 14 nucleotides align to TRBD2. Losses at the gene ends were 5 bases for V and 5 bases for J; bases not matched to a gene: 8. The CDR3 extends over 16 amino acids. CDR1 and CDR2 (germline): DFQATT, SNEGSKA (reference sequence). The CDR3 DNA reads TGCAGTGCTCCGTCTGGGACTAGCGGGAGACACAATGAGCAGTTCTTC. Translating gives CSAPSGTSGRHNEQFF.

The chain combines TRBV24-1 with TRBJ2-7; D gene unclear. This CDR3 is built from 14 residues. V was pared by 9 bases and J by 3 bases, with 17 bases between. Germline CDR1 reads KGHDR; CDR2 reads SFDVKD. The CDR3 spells CATPDVRHLYEQYV. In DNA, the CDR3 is TGTGCCACCCCCGATGTTCGACACCTCTACGAGCAGTACGTC.

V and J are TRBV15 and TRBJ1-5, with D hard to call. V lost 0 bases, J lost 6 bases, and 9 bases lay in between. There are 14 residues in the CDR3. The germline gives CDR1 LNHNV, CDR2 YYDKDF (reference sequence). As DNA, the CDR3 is TGTGCCACCAGCAGAGATCCGAGAGGTCAGCCCCAGCATTTT. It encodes CATSRDPRGQPQHF.

CDR3 protein: CASSFPGTSGEQFF. The CDR3, as DNA: TGTGCCAGCAGTTTCCCTGGGACTAGCGGAGAGCAGTTCTTC. The chain carries TRBV28 and TRBJ2-1; TRBD2 matches 11 bases. The V and J ends lost 3 bases and 10 bases, in that order; junction bases with no gene match: 5. Germline CDR1 MDHEN, CDR2 SYDVKM. CDR3 length: 14 residues.

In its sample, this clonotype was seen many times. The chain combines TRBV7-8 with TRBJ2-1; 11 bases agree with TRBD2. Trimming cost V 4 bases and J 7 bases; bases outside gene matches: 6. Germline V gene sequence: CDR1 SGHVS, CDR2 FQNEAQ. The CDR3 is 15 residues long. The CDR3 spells CASSSTSGSSNEQFF. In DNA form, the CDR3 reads TGTGCCAGCAGCTCTACTAGCGGGAGTTCGAATGAGCAGTTCTTC.

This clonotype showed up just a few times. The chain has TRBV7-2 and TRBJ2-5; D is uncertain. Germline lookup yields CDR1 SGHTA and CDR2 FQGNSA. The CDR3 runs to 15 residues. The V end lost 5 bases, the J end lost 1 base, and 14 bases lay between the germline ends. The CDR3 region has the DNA TGTGCCAGCAGCCTAACCGGACGCCCCCAAGAGACCCAGTACTTC. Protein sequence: CASSLTGRPQETQYF.

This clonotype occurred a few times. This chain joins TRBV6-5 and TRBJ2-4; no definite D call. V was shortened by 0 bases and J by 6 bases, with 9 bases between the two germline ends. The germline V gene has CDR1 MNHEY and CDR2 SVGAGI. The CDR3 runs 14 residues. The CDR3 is CASSYSSAINIQYF. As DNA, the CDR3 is TGTGCCAGCAGTTACTCGAGCGCGATAAACATTCAGTACTTC.

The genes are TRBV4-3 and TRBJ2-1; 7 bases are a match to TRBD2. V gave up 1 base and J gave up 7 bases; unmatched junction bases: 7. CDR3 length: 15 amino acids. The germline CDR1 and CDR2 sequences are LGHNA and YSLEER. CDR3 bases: TGCGCCAGCAGCCAAGCGGGAGGCCTCAGGAATGAGCAGTTCTTC. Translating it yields CASSQAGGLRNEQFF.